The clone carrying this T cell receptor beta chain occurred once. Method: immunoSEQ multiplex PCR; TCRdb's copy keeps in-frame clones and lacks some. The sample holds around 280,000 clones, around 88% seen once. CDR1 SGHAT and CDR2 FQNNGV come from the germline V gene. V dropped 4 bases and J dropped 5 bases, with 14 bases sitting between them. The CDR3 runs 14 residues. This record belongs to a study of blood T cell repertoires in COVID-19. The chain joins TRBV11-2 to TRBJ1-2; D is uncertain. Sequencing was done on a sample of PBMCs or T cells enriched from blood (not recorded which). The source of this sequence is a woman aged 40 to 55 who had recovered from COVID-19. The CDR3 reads CASSSGTAKYGYTF. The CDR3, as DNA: TGTGCCAGCAGCTCAGGAACAGCAAAATATGGCTACACCTTC.